Sequencing of this TCR beta chain was carried out in a study of identifying expanded T cells in peripheral blood. Germline loops: CDR1 SGHNT, CDR2 YYREEE (reference sequence). The CDR3 totals 14 residues. V dropped 4 bases and J dropped 5; count of bases not matched to a gene: 5. Repertoires were generated with immunoSEQ multiplex PCR, while TCRdb's copy carries only in-frame clones and drops some. The repertoire holds tens of thousands of clones, with approximately 80% as singletons. This clonotype originated in a person between 18 and 75 years old in good health. Material: blood. The chain combines TRBV5-4 with TRBJ2-3, with 9 nucleotides matching TRBD1. CDR3 sequence reads: CASSRGQGIDTQYF. DNA for the CDR3: TGTGCCAGCAGCCGTGGACAGGGGATAGATACGCAGTATTTT.